This TCR beta chain emerged from a study of blood T cells in healthy people across ages. CDR3 length: 14 residues. Germline CDR1 and CDR2: LGHDT and YNNKEL (reference sequence). V was shortened by 2 bases and J by 5 bases, with 12 bases between the two germline ends. With a J-beta primer mix and a sample-barcoded 5' primer, a second PCR ran about 7 to 12 cycles. Per sample, CDR3-containing paired-end reads numbered at least 2.5 million. One entry per CDR3 protein results from TCRdb running MiXCR on the 5' RACE reads. The sample carries hundreds of thousands of distinct CDR3 sequences, around 25% recorded once. General study points: Observed TCR beta diversity per million T cells went down as age went up. This fall followed a roughly linear course with age. A strong correlation was found between TCR beta diversity and the percentage of naive T cells.

Comment on this clonotype: Antigen specificity is unknown.

These sequences were also reported in another study, on T cells of mothers and their children.

The sequenced material came from blood. The rearrangement joins TRBV3-1 to TRBJ2-5; D ambiguous. The clonotype comes from a boy younger than 18 in good health. CDR3 region: CASSQTPGGETQYF. The CDR3 nucleotides are TGTGCCAGCAGCCAAACGCCCGGTGGGGAGACCCAGTACTTC.